Listed below are T cell receptor beta chains from one sample, sequenced in a study of cytomegalovirus exposure and HLA in healthy donors. The repertoire was sequenced with immunoSEQ multiplex PCR; TCRdb's copy has only in-frame clones and lacks some. The sample has under 200,000 clones. Sequencing input: PBMCs. Every receptor here comes from a young man in good health and CMV-seronegative. CDR3s include the opening cysteine and the closing phenylalanine or tryptophan. Fields, in order: J gene, D gene, V gene, CDR3 protein, CDR3 DNA. A D gene is named only where the DNA matches it firmly.

j_gene: TRBJ1-2; d_gene: .; v_gene: TRBV9; CDR3aa: CASSDTGANYGYTF; CDR3nt: TGTGCCAGCAGCGACACAGGAGCAAACTATGGCTACACCTTC
j_gene: TRBJ2-7; d_gene: TRBD2; v_gene: TRBV19; CDR3aa: CASSTMGLAGDYEQYF; CDR3nt: TGTGCCAGTAGTACGATGGGACTAGCGGGGGACTACGAGCAGTACTTC
j_gene: TRBJ1-6; d_gene: .; v_gene: TRBV5-6; CDR3aa: CASSLGGPIGPNSPLHF; CDR3nt: TGTGCCAGCAGCTTGGGGGGGCCAATAGGGCCTAATTCACCCCTCCACTTT
j_gene: TRBJ1-2; d_gene: TRBD1; v_gene: TRBV11-2; CDR3aa: CASSRDRDGYTF; CDR3nt: TGTGCCAGCAGCCGGGACAGGGACGGCTACACCTTC
j_gene: TRBJ1-2; d_gene: .; v_gene: TRBV2; CDR3aa: CASMRLQGPYGYTF; CDR3nt: TGTGCCAGCATGAGACTTCAGGGGCCCTATGGCTACACCTTC
j_gene: TRBJ1-3; d_gene: TRBD1; v_gene: TRBV5-4; CDR3aa: CASSMMTGAGAIYF; CDR3nt: TGTGCCAGCAGCATGATGACAGGGGCTGGTGCCATATATTTT
j_gene: TRBJ1-1; d_gene: .; v_gene: TRBV18; CDR3aa: CASSPPGSNTEAFF; CDR3nt: TGTGCCAGCTCACCACCGGGCAGTAACACTGAAGCTTTCTTT
j_gene: TRBJ2-4; d_gene: .; v_gene: TRBV27; CDR3aa: CASSFGLAKNIQYF; CDR3nt: TGTGCCAGCAGTTTTGGCTTAGCCAAAAACATTCAGTACTTC
j_gene: TRBJ2-7; d_gene: TRBD1; v_gene: TRBV9; CDR3aa: CASSPHPGTGGATEQYF; CDR3nt: TGTGCCAGCAGCCCCCACCCCGGAACAGGGGGCGCGACCGAGCAGTACTTC
j_gene: TRBJ2-1; d_gene: .; v_gene: TRBV6-4; CDR3aa: CASLWASEQFF; CDR3nt: TGTGCCAGTCTTTGGGCTTCGGAGCAGTTCTTC
j_gene: TRBJ1-4; d_gene: .; v_gene: TRBV19; CDR3aa: CASSMGRYEKLFF; CDR3nt: TGTGCCAGTAGTATGGGGAGATACGAAAAACTGTTTTTT
j_gene: TRBJ2-5; d_gene: TRBD1; v_gene: TRBV6-5; CDR3aa: CASRPGQGGETQYF; CDR3nt: TGTGCCAGCAGGCCGGGACAGGGTGGGGAGACCCAGTACTTC
j_gene: TRBJ2-3; d_gene: .; v_gene: TRBV10-3; CDR3aa: CAIGVAERNSSTDTQYF; CDR3nt: TGTGCCATCGGCGTAGCGGAGAGAAACTCTAGCACAGATACGCAGTATTTT
j_gene: TRBJ2-7; d_gene: TRBD2; v_gene: TRBV5-3; CDR3aa: CARSAVLLAGGSYEQYF; CDR3nt: TGTGCCAGAAGCGCGGTTCTACTAGCGGGGGGTTCCTACGAGCAGTACTTC
j_gene: TRBJ2-2; d_gene: TRBD1; v_gene: TRBV5-1; CDR3aa: CASSLEDRDTGELFF; CDR3nt: TGCGCCAGCAGCTTAGAGGACAGGGACACCGGGGAGCTGTTTTTT
j_gene: TRBJ2-1; d_gene: TRBD1; v_gene: TRBV9; CDR3aa: CASSAQGRGPSYNEQFF; CDR3nt: TGTGCCAGCAGCGCGCAAGGTAGGGGGCCCTCCTACAATGAGCAGTTCTTC
j_gene: TRBJ1-1; d_gene: .; v_gene: TRBV5-1; CDR3aa: CASSIRGQRATEAFF; CDR3nt: TGCGCCAGCAGTATACGCGGACAGCGTGCCACTGAAGCTTTCTTT
j_gene: TRBJ2-3; d_gene: TRBD2; v_gene: TRBV11-3; CDR3aa: CASSLIGTSGITDTQYF; CDR3nt: TGTGCCAGCAGCTTAATCGGGACTAGCGGGATCACAGATACGCAGTATTTT
j_gene: TRBJ2-1; d_gene: TRBD2; v_gene: TRBV29-1; CDR3aa: CSVLAVSYNEQFF; CDR3nt: TGCAGCGTCCTAGCGGTCTCCTACAATGAGCAGTTCTTC
j_gene: TRBJ2-2; d_gene: TRBD2; v_gene: TRBV2; CDR3aa: CASRRISGRAGELFF; CDR3nt: TGTGCCAGCAGACGGATTTCAGGGAGGGCCGGGGAGCTGTTTTTT
j_gene: TRBJ2-1; d_gene: TRBD2; v_gene: TRBV5-6; CDR3aa: CASSRPGRNEQFF; CDR3nt: TGTGCCAGCAGCCGACCCGGGAGGAATGAGCAGTTCTTC
j_gene: TRBJ2-7; d_gene: TRBD1; v_gene: TRBV10-2; CDR3aa: CASSGDRVSEQYF; CDR3nt: TGCGCCAGCAGCGGGGACAGGGTGAGCGAGCAGTACTTC
j_gene: TRBJ1-2; d_gene: TRBD1; v_gene: TRBV30; CDR3aa: CAWSTHFPGDSLSVYGYTF; CDR3nt: TGTGCCTGGAGTACTCACTTCCCGGGGGACAGCCTTTCCGTCTATGGCTACACCTTC
j_gene: TRBJ2-1; d_gene: TRBD2; v_gene: TRBV13; CDR3aa: CASSLGLVAGGPFDEQFF; CDR3nt: TGTGCCAGCAGCTTAGGCTTGGTAGCGGGAGGGCCTTTCGATGAGCAGTTCTTC
j_gene: TRBJ2-7; d_gene: TRBD2; v_gene: TRBV7-9; CDR3aa: CASSKASGAYEQYF; CDR3nt: TGCGCCAGCAGCAAAGCTAGCGGGGCCTACGAGCAGTACTTC
j_gene: TRBJ2-5; d_gene: .; v_gene: TRBV10-3; CDR3aa: CAISELVAENQETQYF; CDR3nt: TGTGCCATCAGTGAGTTGGTAGCGGAGAACCAAGAGACCCAGTACTTC
j_gene: TRBJ1-2; d_gene: TRBD1; v_gene: TRBV4-2; CDR3aa: CASSQEWLGQGHGYTF; CDR3nt: TGTGCCAGCAGCCAAGAATGGCTAGGACAGGGGCATGGCTACACCTTC
j_gene: TRBJ1-1; d_gene: TRBD1; v_gene: TRBV30; CDR3aa: CAWSGGGREAFF; CDR3nt: TGTGCCTGGAGTGGAGGGGGCAGAGAAGCTTTCTTT
j_gene: TRBJ2-6; d_gene: .; v_gene: TRBV6-6; CDR3aa: CASSFKGAGANVLTF; CDR3nt: TGTGCCAGCAGTTTCAAGGGGGCTGGGGCCAACGTCCTGACTTTC
j_gene: TRBJ2-7; d_gene: .; v_gene: TRBV5-4; CDR3aa: CASSLTSGRSYEQYF; CDR3nt: TGTGCCAGCAGCCTGACCAGCGGGCGGTCCTACGAGCAGTACTTC
j_gene: TRBJ2-5; d_gene: TRBD2; v_gene: TRBV7-8; CDR3aa: CASSLNGRAAETQYF; CDR3nt: TGTGCCAGCAGCTTAAACGGGAGGGCCGCAGAGACCCAGTACTTC
j_gene: TRBJ1-6; d_gene: .; v_gene: TRBV19; CDR3aa: CASSIGSVLSNSPLHF; CDR3nt: TGTGCCAGTAGTATCGGGTCAGTTTTATCTAATTCACCCCTCCACTTT
j_gene: TRBJ2-1; d_gene: TRBD2; v_gene: TRBV5-8; CDR3aa: CASSSPGTSGYNEQFF; CDR3nt: TGTGCCAGCAGCTCCCCCGGGACTAGCGGATACAATGAGCAGTTCTTC
j_gene: TRBJ2-2; d_gene: TRBD1; v_gene: TRBV5-1; CDR3aa: CASSLDRANGELFF; CDR3nt: TGCGCCAGCAGCCTGGACAGGGCTAACGGGGAGCTGTTTTTT
j_gene: TRBJ2-7; d_gene: .; v_gene: TRBV2; CDR3aa: CASSSGPFYEQYF; CDR3nt: TGTGCCAGCAGCAGCGGGCCCTTCTACGAGCAGTACTTC
j_gene: TRBJ2-7; d_gene: TRBD2; v_gene: TRBV7-9; CDR3aa: CASSRLAEPREQYF; CDR3nt: TGTGCCAGCAGCAGACTAGCGGAGCCTAGGGAGCAGTACTTC
j_gene: TRBJ1-2; d_gene: .; v_gene: TRBV27; CDR3aa: CASSLQEGYGYTF; CDR3nt: TGTGCCAGCAGTTTACAGGAAGGCTATGGCTACACCTTC
j_gene: TRBJ1-1; d_gene: .; v_gene: TRBV2; CDR3aa: CASSADMNTEAFF; CDR3nt: TGTGCCAGCAGTGCAGACATGAACACTGAAGCTTTCTTT
j_gene: TRBJ1-3; d_gene: .; v_gene: TRBV10-1; CDR3aa: CASSGSGPGNTIYF; CDR3nt: TGCGCCAGCAGTGGATCAGGGCCTGGAAACACCATATATTTT
j_gene: TRBJ1-3; d_gene: TRBD1; v_gene: TRBV7-2; CDR3aa: CASSLDTGGRNTIYF; CDR3nt: TGTGCCAGCAGCTTAGATACAGGGGGCAGAAACACCATATATTTT
j_gene: TRBJ2-5; d_gene: TRBD2; v_gene: TRBV4-1; CDR3aa: CASSQLGGSTSGPQETQYF; CDR3nt: TGCGCCAGCAGCCAATTGGGCGGGTCGACTAGCGGGCCACAAGAGACCCAGTACTTC
j_gene: TRBJ1-3; d_gene: .; v_gene: TRBV18; CDR3aa: CASSPQPGSSGNTIYF; CDR3nt: TGTGCCAGCTCACCCCAGCCGGGGAGCTCTGGAAACACCATATATTTT
j_gene: TRBJ2-5; d_gene: .; v_gene: TRBV5-8; CDR3aa: CASSPGGHKKETQYF; CDR3nt: TGTGCCAGCAGCCCGGGCGGGCACAAAAAAGAGACCCAGTACTTC
j_gene: TRBJ2-3; d_gene: .; v_gene: TRBV14; CDR3aa: CASRLTSTDTQYF; CDR3nt: TGTGCCAGCAGACTGACTAGCACAGATACGCAGTATTTT
j_gene: TRBJ2-5; d_gene: TRBD2; v_gene: TRBV4-2; CDR3aa: CASSQDPASGGGETQYF; CDR3nt: TGTGCCAGCAGCCAAGATCCGGCTAGCGGGGGGGGTGAGACCCAGTACTTC
j_gene: TRBJ2-7; d_gene: TRBD2; v_gene: TRBV4-1; CDR3aa: CASSQTRMGLAGGPVGVEQYF; CDR3nt: TGCGCCAGCAGCCAAACTCGTATGGGACTAGCGGGGGGCCCCGTGGGGGTCGAGCAGTACTTC
j_gene: TRBJ2-7; d_gene: TRBD1; v_gene: TRBV7-7; CDR3aa: CASSLGQGVEQYF; CDR3nt: TGTGCCAGCAGCTTGGGACAGGGGGTCGAGCAGTACTTC
j_gene: TRBJ1-2; d_gene: TRBD1; v_gene: TRBV7-2; CDR3aa: CASSWTGASGYTF; CDR3nt: TGTGCCAGCAGCTGGACAGGGGCGAGTGGCTACACCTTC
j_gene: TRBJ1-4; d_gene: TRBD1; v_gene: TRBV7-7; CDR3aa: CASSLGQGHEKLFF; CDR3nt: TGTGCCAGCAGCTTAGGACAGGGGCATGAAAAACTGTTTTTT
j_gene: TRBJ2-2; d_gene: TRBD1; v_gene: TRBV7-3; CDR3aa: CASSLDRGLGELFF; CDR3nt: TGTGCCAGCAGCCTCGACAGGGGGCTAGGGGAGCTGTTTTTT